This passage covers 32 T cell receptor beta chains from one sample sequenced in a study of siplizumab effects on memory and regulatory T cells. Assay used: immunoSEQ multiplex PCR; TCRdb lists only in-frame clones, some missing. The sample carries roughly 100,000 clones, 96% recorded once. The source material was naive CD4+ T cells sorted from blood. The receptors derive from a human donor in good health.

The chain uses TRBV19 and TRBJ2-3; 10 bases are shared with TRBD2. The CDR3 covers 15 residues. The V and J ends lost 3 bases and 6 bases, in that order; junction bases with no gene match: 6. Germline V gene data show CDR1 as LNHDA and CDR2 as SQIVND (reference sequence). This CDR3 reads CASSIKRGGRDTQYF. CDR3 sequence (DNA): TGTGCCAGTAGTATTAAGCGGGGGGGAAGGGATACGCAGTATTTT. Based on the CDR3 plus reference TRBV19 and TRBJ2-3, the full variable domain is DGGITQSPKYLFRKEGQNVTLSCEQNLNHDAMYWYRQDPGQGLRLIYYSQIVNDFQKGDIAEGYSVSREKKESFPLTVTSAQKNPTAFYLCASSIKRGGRDTQYFGPGTRLTVL.

V and J are TRBV28 and TRBJ1-2, with a possible D match to TRBD1 (6 bases). V was trimmed by 7 bases and J by 4 bases, leaving 19 bases between them. The CDR3 spans 15 residues. Germline V gene data show CDR1 as MDHEN and CDR2 as SYDVKM. CDR3 sequence: CASTTIKQGVYGYTF. CDR3 nucleotides: TGTGCCAGCACGACCATTAAACAGGGAGTCTATGGCTACACCTTC.

This clone was recorded once. The chain is built from TRBV5-6 and TRBJ2-7; D is undetermined. V lost 1 base to trimming and J lost 2 bases, with 4 bases between them. This CDR3 has 12 residues. CDR1 is SGHDT and CDR2 is YYEEEE in the germline V gene. The CDR3 DNA is TGTGCCAGCAGCTTGCCCCCCTACGAGCAGTACTTC. The encoded protein is CASSLPPYEQYF.

V gene TRBV27 combines with J gene TRBJ2-7, with D perhaps matching TRBD2 (5 bases). V lost 1 base and J lost 5, with 15 bases in between. CDR1 is MNHEY and CDR2 is SMNVEV in the germline V gene (reference sequence). The CDR3 extends over 15 amino acids. This CDR3 reads CASSLFGVEGHEQYF. The CDR3 DNA is TGTGCCAGCAGTTTATTCGGGGTTGAGGGCCACGAGCAGTACTTC.

The chain joins TRBV6-5 to TRBJ1-4; D is perhaps TRBD1 (5 bases). The CDR3 totals 16 residues. V was cut by 0 bases and J by 3 bases, with 11 bases left in between. CDR1 MNHEY and CDR2 SVGAGI come from the germline V gene. CDR3 bases: TGTGCCAGCAGTTACTCAGGGGCGCTAGCTAATGAAAAACTGTTTTTT. This gives the protein CASSYSGALANEKLFF.

The genes are TRBV4-1 and TRBJ1-6, with 8 bases lining up with TRBD1. Trimming cost V 3 bases and J 6 bases; bases outside gene matches: 7. The CDR3 totals 16 residues. Germline CDR1 is MGHRA and CDR2 is YSYEKL. The CDR3 here is CASSQPGGVSNSPLHF. For the CDR3, the DNA is TGCGCCAGCAGCCAGCCAGGGGGCGTGAGTAATTCACCCCTCCACTTT.

J is TRBJ2-3 and V is TRBV19, with TRBD2 matching over 8 bases. Trimming took 3 bases from V and 5 from J; bases not matched to a gene: 10. The CDR3 is 16 residues long. Per germline, CDR1 LNHDA and CDR2 SQIVND (reference sequence). CDR3 amino acids: CASSIGAGATLDTQYF. The DNA of the CDR3 is TGTGCCAGTAGTATTGGAGCGGGGGCAACTTTAGATACGCAGTATTTT. Full variable domain (missing parts from reference TRBV19 and TRBJ2-3): DGGITQSPKYLFRKEGQNVTLSCEQNLNHDAMYWYRQDPGQGLRLIYYSQIVNDFQKGDIAEGYSVSREKKESFPLTVTSAQKNPTAFYLCASSIGAGATLDTQYFGPGTRLTVL.

J is TRBJ2-3 and V is TRBV19; TRBD2 might be the D (5 bases). This CDR3 region has 13 residues. V dropped 5 bases and J dropped 5 bases, with 11 bases sitting between them. Germline loops: CDR1 LNHDA, CDR2 SQIVND (reference sequence). In DNA, the CDR3 is TGTGCCAGTAGTTTTAGCGAGGTAGATACGCAGTATTTT. Translating gives CASSFSEVDTQYF.

This clone was counted once. This rearrangement joins TRBV9 to TRBJ2-7, with TRBD1 matching 7 bases. The germline V gene has CDR1 SGDLS and CDR2 YYNGEE. The CDR3 sequence is 14 residues long. Trimming took 3 bases from V and 5 from J; bases not matched to a gene: 8. For the CDR3, the DNA is TGTGCCAGCAGCGACTCCCTTAGGGGGCACGAGCAGTACTTC. Translation: CASSDSLRGHEQYF. Drawing the rest from reference TRBV9 and TRBJ2-7, the complete variable domain is DSGVTQTPKHLITATGQRVTLRCSPRSGDLSVYWYQQSLDQGLQFLIQYYNGEERAKGNILERFSAQQFPDLHSELNLSSLELGDSALYFCASSDSLRGHEQYFGPGTRLTVT.

The CDR3 bases are TGTGCCAGCAGCTCCACAGGGTTTGGGAGCACTGAAGCTTTCTTT. Protein: CASSSTGFGSTEAFF. V and J are TRBV7-2 and TRBJ1-1; the D gene is possibly TRBD1 (6 bases). CDR3 length: 15 amino acids. Germline V gene data show CDR1 as SGHTA and CDR2 as FQGNSA. V lost 4 bases and J 4 bases, leaving 16 bases between the germline ends.

V is TRBV5-6 and J is TRBJ2-7; TRBD2 matches 9 bases. Germline CDR1 SGHDT, CDR2 YYEEEE. The CDR3 runs 16 residues. V was pared by 1 base and J by 0 bases, with 5 bases of the junction left unmatched. CDR3 nucleotides: TGTGCCAGCAGCTTGCTAGCGGGATTCAGCTCCTACGAGCAGTACTTC. This encodes CASSLLAGFSSYEQYF. The full variable domain, completed using reference TRBV5-6 and TRBJ2-7, is DAGVTQSPTHLIKTRGQQVTLRCSPKSGHDTVSWYQQALGQGPQFIFQYYEEEERQRGNFPDRFSGHQFPNYSSELNVNALLLGDSALYLCASSLLAGFSSYEQYFGPGTRLTVT.

V usage is TRBV18 and J usage is TRBJ2-2; a weak D match, TRBD2 (5 bases). The CDR3 length is 14 residues. In germline, CDR1 is KGHSH, CDR2 LQKENI. V was pared by 8 bases and J by 1 base, with 11 bases between. CDR3 sequence (DNA): TGTGCCAGCACCTGGACTGGGAACACCGGGGAGCTGTTTTTT. It codes for CASTWTGNTGELFF.

The rearrangement links TRBV6-6 to TRBJ2-7, with 7 bases that match TRBD2. Looked up from germline, CDR1 is MNHNY and CDR2 is SVGAGI (reference sequence). The CDR3 spans 14 residues. With 6 bases clipped from V and 4 bases from J, the junction kept 9 bases outside the gene matches. The CDR3 sequence is CASRTSAGRYEQYF. CDR3 nucleotides: TGTGCCAGCAGGACCTCAGCGGGGAGATACGAGCAGTACTTC.

V gene TRBV5-1 combines with J gene TRBJ2-1; 12 bases match TRBD1. The CDR3 totals 16 residues. Trimming at V came to 4 bases and at J to 10 bases, leaving 12 bases not matched to a gene. Per germline, CDR1 SGHRS and CDR2 YFSETQ. The CDR3, as DNA: TGCGCCAGCAGCCCCCCCGGGACAGGGGGCATTGGGGAGCAGTTCTTC. It codes for CASSPPGTGGIGEQFF. Based on the CDR3 plus reference TRBV5-1 and TRBJ2-1, the full variable domain is KAGVTQTPRYLIKTRGQQVTLSCSPISGHRSVSWYQQTPGQGLQFLFEYFSETQRNKGNFPGRFSGRQFSNSRSEMNVSTLELGDSALYLCASSPPGTGGIGEQFFGPGTRLTVL.

This clone came up a few times. V gene TRBV14 combines with J gene TRBJ1-1, with unresolved D. The CDR3 totals 11 residues. Trimming cost V 4 bases and J 5 bases, with 5 bases left between them. Looked up from germline, CDR1 is SGHDN and CDR2 is FVKESK. As DNA, the CDR3 is TGTGCCAGCAGCCGAGGGACTGAAGCTTTCTTT. Translating it yields CASSRGTEAFF.

The chain recombines TRBV18 with TRBJ2-1, with 7 bases fitting TRBD2. J was trimmed by 2 bases and V by 5 bases; bases with no gene match: 9. Germline V gene sequence: CDR1 KGHSH, CDR2 LQKENI. There are 16 residues in the CDR3. The CDR3 coding sequence is TGTGCCAGCTCAGGGGGAGGAGCGGGGACCTACAATGAGCAGTTCTTC. It encodes CASSGGGAGTYNEQFF.

This chain uses TRBV11-3 with TRBJ2-1; D gene ambiguous. The germline CDR1 and CDR2 sequences are SGHNT and YENEEA. Trimming left V 5 bases short and J 5 bases short, with 19 bases between. The length of the CDR3 is 16 residues. CDR3 amino acids: CASSQKTSDHHNEQFF. The CDR3 nucleotides read TGTGCCAGCAGCCAGAAAACTTCAGACCATCACAATGAGCAGTTCTTC.

The chain links TRBV7-9 to TRBJ2-7; the D is unclear. The germline V and J ends were trimmed by 1 base and 2 bases, with 15 bases remaining between them. Germline CDR1 and CDR2: SEHNR and FQNEAQ (reference sequence). The CDR3 covers 16 residues. Here the CDR3 DNA reads TGTGCCAGCAGCTTAGAGTACGAGATTCGGGCCTACGAGCAGTACTTC. It yields the protein CASSLEYEIRAYEQYF.

This clone has a handful of counts. The V gene is TRBV18, the J gene TRBJ2-6; perhaps TRBD1 as D (6 bases). This CDR3 region has 15 residues. Germline CDR1 KGHSH, CDR2 LQKENI. V was clipped by 6 bases and J by 1 base, with 10 bases between them. This chain's CDR3 is CASSEGQSGANVLTF. The CDR3, as DNA: TGTGCCAGCTCGGAAGGACAGTCTGGGGCCAACGTCCTGACTTTC. Supplemented by reference TRBV18 and TRBJ2-6, the full variable domain reads NAGVMQNPRHLVRRRGQEARLRCSPMKGHSHVYWYRQLPEEGLKFMVYLQKENIIDESGMPKERFSAEFPKEGPSILRIQQVVRGDSAAYFCASSEGQSGANVLTFGAGSRLTVL.

This clone was observed a single time. This chain connects TRBV7-9 to TRBJ2-7; 7 nucleotides match TRBD1. This CDR3 contains 15 residues. Germline assignment: CDR1 SEHNR and CDR2 FQNEAQ (reference sequence). Trimming cost V 1 base and J 3 bases; bases outside gene matches: 6. The CDR3 sequence is CASSLDRGSSYEQYF. CDR3 coding DNA: TGTGCCAGCAGCTTAGACAGGGGATCCAGCTACGAGCAGTACTTC.

The rearrangement joins TRBV27 to TRBJ2-3, with a tentative D call TRBD2 (5 bases). Germline lookup yields CDR1 MNHEY and CDR2 SMNVEV (reference sequence). CDR3 length: 16 amino acids. Trimming removed 5 bases at V and 0 bases at J, with 15 bases between. The CDR3 region has the DNA TGTGCCAGCAGTCCACTGGACTCGACAAGCACAGATACGCAGTATTTT. This codes for CASSPLDSTSTDTQYF.

This clone was detected only once. The chain links TRBV9 to TRBJ1-5; D is undetermined. The CDR3 is 14 amino acids. Deletions cut 3 bases from V and 6 bases from J, with 13 bases between. Germline CDR1 SGDLS, CDR2 YYNGEE. CDR3 sequence reads: CASSAVAQAQPQHF. CDR3 nucleotide sequence: TGTGCCAGCAGCGCGGTGGCGCAAGCTCAGCCCCAGCATTTT.

This clone was detected only a few times. The chain recombines TRBV11-2 with TRBJ1-5; tentatively, D is TRBD1 (6 bases). This CDR3 comprises 12 residues. V shed 8 bases and J shed 6 bases, with 11 bases lying between them. The germline gives CDR1 SGHAT, CDR2 FQNNGV. The DNA of the CDR3 is TGTGCCAGCTCCCAGGGGCGTCAGCCCCAGCATTTT. It encodes CASSQGRQPQHF.

The V gene is TRBV27, the J gene TRBJ1-2; TRBD1 agrees at 7 bases. The ends lost 5 bases at V and 4 bases at J; junction bases unmatched: 10. CDR3 length: 15 residues. Looked up from germline, CDR1 is MNHEY and CDR2 is SMNVEV (reference sequence). The CDR3 reads CASSRPGQVPYGYTF. The CDR3 DNA follows: TGTGCCAGCAGTAGGCCCGGACAGGTACCCTATGGCTACACCTTC.

The chain has TRBV6-5 and TRBJ1-6, with D tentatively TRBD1 (5 bases). Trimming left V 8 bases short and J 11 bases short, with 13 bases between. Germline loops: CDR1 MNHEY, CDR2 SVGAGI. The CDR3 has 12 amino acids. The CDR3 is CASGAQGPPLHF. For the CDR3, the DNA is TGTGCCAGCGGGGCCCAGGGCCCACCCCTCCACTTT.

This sequence joins TRBV6-5 and TRBJ2-7; D remains unclear. The germline CDR1 and CDR2 sequences are MNHEY and SVGAGI. V lost 2 bases to trimming and J lost 1 base, with 12 bases between them. This CDR3 comprises 15 residues. The CDR3 DNA sequence: TGTGCCAGCAGTTACAGGGCCGGCTGGTCCTACGAGCAGTACTTC. This translates into CASSYRAGWSYEQYF.

This sequence joins TRBV5-1 and TRBJ2-6; 11 bases agree with TRBD1. V shed 4 bases, J shed 1 base, and the junction held 4 bases outside the gene matches. This CDR3 has 17 residues. Germline V gene sequence: CDR1 SGHRS, CDR2 YFSETQ. The chain's CDR3 is CASSSGQGASGANVLTF. The CDR3 region has the DNA TGCGCCAGCAGCAGCGGACAGGGGGCATCTGGGGCCAACGTCCTGACTTTC.

The rearrangement joins TRBV9 to TRBJ2-5; tentatively, D is TRBD1 (5 bases). Germline CDR1 and CDR2: SGDLS and YYNGEE. The CDR3 runs to 14 residues. Trimming pared 4 bases from V and 2 bases from J, leaving 12 bases between. CDR3 nucleotides: TGTGCCAGCAGCCCCCGGGCAGGGCAAGAGACCCAGTACTTC. It yields the protein CASSPRAGQETQYF.

As for this clone: The junction and the germline gene differ at one end; a read error may be behind it. V is TRBV28 and J is TRBJ1-5, with D unresolved. The CDR3 loop spans 13 amino acids. Per the germline V gene, CDR1 is MDHEN and CDR2 is SYDVKM. Written as DNA, the CDR3 is TGTGCCAGCAGTTATCTTAGCGATCAGCCCCAGCATTTT. This codes for CASSYLSDQPQHF.

The chain joins TRBV7-2 to TRBJ1-4; D may be TRBD1 (6 bases). Per the germline V gene, CDR1 is SGHTA and CDR2 is FQGNSA. The V end was cut by 2 bases, the J end by 0 bases, with 16 bases between. The CDR3 runs to 18 residues. The CDR3 DNA sequence: TGTGCCAGCAGCTTATCCGGGGCAGGGGACGCAACTAATGAAAAACTGTTTTTT. Protein: CASSLSGAGDATNEKLFF.

The chain has TRBV11-2 and TRBJ1-4, with D unclear. The V gene's germline CDR1 is SGHAT and CDR2 FQNNGV. V shed 5 bases and J shed 7 bases, with 14 bases lying between them. The CDR3 loop spans 14 amino acids. Here the CDR3 reads CASSTGRVSEKLFF. The CDR3 nucleotides read TGTGCCAGCAGCACGGGGAGGGTCAGTGAAAAACTGTTTTTT. The full variable domain, completed using reference TRBV11-2 and TRBJ1-4, is EAGVAQSPRYKIIEKRQSVAFWCNPISGHATLYWYQQILGQGPKLLIQFQNNGVVDDSQLPKDRFSAERLKGVDSTLKIQPAKLEDSAVYLCASSTGRVSEKLFFGSGTQLSVL.

Of note for this clone: The sample holds other DNA sequences that translate to the same CDR3. The CDR3 DNA sequence: TGCGCCAGCAGCTTGGAGGAGACCCAGTACTTC. Protein product: CASSLEETQYF. V usage is TRBV5-1 and J usage is TRBJ2-5, with no clear D. V was trimmed by 0 bases and J by 5 bases, leaving 2 bases between them. In germline, CDR1 is SGHRS, CDR2 YFSETQ. The CDR3 is made up of 11 amino acids.